This T cell receptor (beta chain) stems from a study of T cells after yellow fever vaccination. General study points: A small share of clonotypes appeared in both CD4 and CD8 compartments.

This clonotype came up a few times. Its matching antigen is unknown. TCRdb reanalysed the 5' RACE reads using MiXCR and keeps one entry per CDR3 protein. The sample has 110,000 to 150,000 distinct CDR3 sequences, roughly 6.7% seen once; the top ten hold approximately 0.59%. The CDR3 is 15 residues long. V was shortened by 4 bases and J by 0 bases, with 7 bases between the two germline ends. CDR1 is LNHDA, CDR2 SQIVND, per germline (reference sequence). This clonotype originated in a man younger than 45 who received the YFV17D yellow fever vaccine. This sample comprised CD4+ T cells sorted from PBMCs, obtained 10 days after the yellow fever booster vaccination. V is TRBV19 and J is TRBJ2-6; D remains unclear. CDR3: CASSTFGSGANVLTF. In nucleotides, the CDR3 is TGTGCCAGTAGTACCTTCGGCTCTGGGGCCAACGTCCTGACTTTC.